The 23 T cell receptor beta chains in this list originate from one sample, sequenced in a study of neurological immune-mediated disorders. TCRdb independently ran MiXCR on the 5' RACE reads; one entry per CDR3 protein. The sample includes 20,000 to 30,000 distinct CDR3 sequences, over 5.5% of them seen just once. The sequencing sample was made of PBMCs. The receptors shown here come from a middle-aged woman in good health.

This chain connects TRBV9 to TRBJ2-3, with unresolved D. The V gene's germline CDR1 is SGDLS and CDR2 YYNGEE. CDR3 length: 12 amino acids. The germline V and J ends were trimmed by 4 bases and 6 bases, with 9 bases remaining between them. The CDR3 DNA sequence: TGTGCCAGCAGCCCTCCGGCGGATACGCAGTATTTT. This codes for CASSPPADTQYF.

This clonotype was picked up many times. The chain joins TRBV3-1 to TRBJ2-1; D ambiguous. The CDR3 has 16 amino acids. Germline values: CDR1 LGHDT, CDR2 YNNKEL (reference sequence). Between the trimmed V and J ends, which lost 0 bases and 2 bases, there was a span of 11 bases. The CDR3 here is CASSQETAAAYNEQFF. The CDR3 DNA sequence: TGTGCCAGCAGCCAAGAAACAGCCGCAGCCTACAATGAGCAGTTCTTC.

This clonotype was counted ten times or more. This chain links TRBV7-2 with TRBJ2-1; D may match TRBD1 or TRBD2 (6 bases each). Germline CDR1 and CDR2: SGHTA and FQGNSA. Trimming shortened V by 4 bases and J by 9 bases, and 16 bases separated the two germline ends. The length of the CDR3 is 14 residues. CDR3 nucleotides: TGTGCCAGCAGCTCGACCGGGGGCACGGGTGAGCAGTTCTTC. Amino acids: CASSSTGGTGEQFF.

This clonotype was seen many times. Here the CDR3 DNA reads TGTGCCAGCAGCCAGCAGGGGGCATCTGAAGCTTTCTTT. This codes for CASSQQGASEAFF. The chain has TRBV7-2 and TRBJ1-1; 8 nucleotides match TRBD1. CDR3 length: 13 residues. V shed 5 bases, J shed 6 bases, and the junction held 5 bases outside the gene matches. Germline V gene data show CDR1 as SGHTA and CDR2 as FQGNSA. Supplemented by reference TRBV7-2 and TRBJ1-1, the full variable domain reads GAGVSQSPSNKVTEKGKDVELRCDPISGHTALYWYRQSLGQGLEFLIYFQGNSAPDKSGLPSDRFSAERTGGSVSTLTIQRTQQEDSAVYLCASSQQGASEAFFGQGTRLTVV.

This clonotype was recorded at least ten times. The rearrangement links TRBV19 to TRBJ1-5, with D unresolved. Germline V lookup: CDR1 LNHDA, CDR2 SQIVND (reference sequence). V was pared by 10 bases and J by 2 bases, with 18 bases between. The CDR3 spans 15 residues. CDR3 sequence (DNA): TGTGCCACCGACAATGAGGAACGGGGCAATCAGCCCCAGCATTTT. It encodes CATDNEERGNQPQHF.

This clonotype was counted many times. This sequence joins TRBV5-1 and TRBJ2-5; D might be TRBD2 (6 bases). V was trimmed by 3 bases and J by 1 base, leaving 13 bases between them. CDR1 is SGHRS, CDR2 YFSETQ, per germline. CDR3 length: 15 residues. The CDR3 bases are TGCGCCAGCAGCTGGCGGGGTGGATCCCAAGAGACCCAGTACTTC. This gives the protein CASSWRGGSQETQYF.

By its share, this clonotype is medium-sized. The chain links TRBV7-6 to TRBJ1-5; D is unresolved. The CDR3 is 13 residues long. Germline CDR1 is SGHVS and CDR2 is FNYEAQ. V was clipped by 5 bases and J by 7 bases, with 12 bases between them. The CDR3 spells CASSVRQGQPQHF. CDR3 nucleotide sequence: TGTGCCAGCAGCGTGAGACAAGGCCAGCCCCAGCATTTT.

This clonotype has at least ten counts. This sequence joins TRBV2 and TRBJ2-1; D is perhaps TRBD2 (5 bases). Per the germline V gene, CDR1 is SNHLY and CDR2 is FYNNEI. V shed 8 bases and J shed 5 bases, with 13 bases lying between them. CDR3 length: 13 amino acids. In nucleotides, the CDR3 is TGTGCCAGCGTAACGGACTCTAACAATGAGCAGTTCTTC. Amino acid sequence: CASVTDSNNEQFF.

This clonotype was seen ten or more times. V gene TRBV6-5 combines with J gene TRBJ1-1; no reliable D call. V was cut by 5 bases and J by 6 bases, with 16 bases left in between. This CDR3 has 14 amino acids. Germline CDR1 and CDR2: MNHEY and SVGAGI. The CDR3 reads CASSLKSHGAEAFF. The CDR3 DNA reads as TGTGCCAGCAGTCTTAAGAGCCACGGGGCTGAAGCTTTCTTT.

This clonotype was picked up many times. The genes are TRBV5-1 and TRBJ2-4; D remains ambiguous. Germline CDR1 SGHRS, CDR2 YFSETQ. This CDR3 spans 15 amino acids. The germline V and J ends were trimmed by 0 bases and 0 bases, with 7 bases remaining between them. CDR3 nucleotide sequence: TGCGCCAGCAGCTTGGAAGCTGTAGCCAAAAACATTCAGTACTTC. Its translation: CASSLEAVAKNIQYF.

This clonotype was picked up many times. V gene TRBV11-2 combines with J gene TRBJ2-7; the D is unclear. This CDR3 has 14 residues. Germline CDR1 and CDR2: SGHAT and FQNNGV. V dropped 1 base and J dropped 1 base, with 8 bases sitting between them. In nucleotides, the CDR3 is TGTGCCAGCAGCTTAGCCCCCGGATCCTACGAGCAGTACTTC. Encoded protein: CASSLAPGSYEQYF.

This clonotype showed up many times. The V gene is TRBV19, the J gene TRBJ1-5; tentatively, D is TRBD1 (6 bases). The V gene lost 3 bases and the J gene lost 6 bases, with 12 bases spanning the gap. Germline V gene data show CDR1 as LNHDA and CDR2 as SQIVND (reference sequence). The CDR3 spans 14 residues. CDR3 nucleotides: TGTGCCAGTAGTATTCTACAGGGCGGTCAGCCCCAGCATTTT. This sequence encodes CASSILQGGQPQHF.

At least ten counts were recorded for this clonotype. The chain recombines TRBV5-1 with TRBJ2-1; 10 nucleotides agree with TRBD2. The CDR3 is made up of 14 amino acids. V lost 1 base and J lost 9; bases outside the gene matches: 4. Germline V gene lookup returns CDR1 SGHRS and CDR2 YFSETQ. CDR3 in DNA: TGCGCCAGCAGCTTGACTAGCGGGACAATTGAGCAGTTCTTC. It codes for CASSLTSGTIEQFF.

This clonotype was counted at least ten times. The rearrangement joins TRBV27 to TRBJ2-1; D is possibly TRBD2 (6 bases). V was shortened by 3 bases and J by 3 bases, with 15 bases between the two germline ends. CDR3 length: 16 amino acids. Per germline, CDR1 MNHEY and CDR2 SMNVEV (reference sequence). The CDR3 region is CASSLRGVADYNEQFF. The CDR3 DNA follows: TGTGCCAGCAGTTTGCGAGGAGTAGCGGACTACAATGAGCAGTTCTTC.

Many counts were recorded for this clonotype. The J gene is TRBJ1-2, the V gene TRBV7-2; D is ambiguous. The CDR3 contains 13 residues. V shed 4 bases and J shed 4 bases, with 10 bases lying between them. Germline CDR1 is SGHTA and CDR2 is FQGNSA. CDR3 protein: CASSSTASYGYTF. For the CDR3, the DNA is TGTGCCAGCAGCTCGACGGCTTCCTATGGCTACACCTTC.

The sample holds many counts of this clonotype. This chain links TRBV2 with TRBJ2-1; 9 nucleotides align to TRBD2. Germline V gene lookup returns CDR1 SNHLY and CDR2 FYNNEI. After removal of 8 bases from V and 7 bases from J, the junction contained 9 bases not matched to a gene. CDR3 size: 14 residues. Written as DNA, the CDR3 is TGTGCCAGCGCGGCGGGAGGGCCGGTGAATGAGCAGTTCTTC. Its protein is CASAAGGPVNEQFF.

This clonotype was seen a few times. This may come from a read error, since a much larger clone is one base off. The chain joins TRBV18 to TRBJ2-3; D may be TRBD1 or TRBD2 (5 bases each). This CDR3 has 15 residues. Trimming removed 3 bases from V and 2 bases from J, with 12 bases in between. Germline V lookup: CDR1 KGHSH, CDR2 LQKENI. CDR3 bases: TGTGCCAGCTCACCGGGGGACCCCCTCACAGATACGCAGTATTTT. Protein: CASSPGDPLTDTQYF.

This clonotype was detected many times. The V call is TRBV7-2, the J call TRBJ2-1; 7 bases agree with TRBD2. The J segment lost 2 bases and the V segment lost 8 bases, leaving 9 bases of the junction unmatched. This CDR3 has 15 amino acids. The germline gives CDR1 SGHTA, CDR2 FQGNSA. The CDR3 spells CASLFERDPYNEQFF. The CDR3 bases are TGTGCCAGCCTCTTCGAGCGGGATCCCTACAATGAGCAGTTCTTC.

This clonotype has at least ten counts. The J gene is TRBJ2-5, the V gene TRBV6-5; 7 nucleotides align to TRBD1. The V segment lost 6 bases and the J segment 13 bases; nucleotides outside the gene matches: 20. This CDR3 contains 15 residues. CDR1 MNHEY and CDR2 SVGAGI come from the germline V gene. The CDR3 spells CASSLRTGTGTEVYF. CDR3 sequence (DNA): TGTGCCAGCAGCCTTAGAACCGGGACGGGGACAGAAGTGTACTTC.

This clonotype was counted ten times or more. The V call is TRBV6-2 or TRBV6-3, the J call TRBJ2-2, with D unclear. CDR3 size: 11 residues. V shed 6 bases and J shed 9 bases, with 8 bases lying between them. Germline V lookup: CDR1 MNHEY, CDR2 SVGEGT. This chain's CDR3 is CASSSYRELFF. CDR3 nucleotides: TGTGCCAGCAGCTCGTATCGGGAGCTGTTTTTT.

This clonotype was seen at least ten times. The chain uses TRBV20-1 and TRBJ2-7; perhaps TRBD2 as D (6 bases). This CDR3 region has 13 residues. CDR1 is DFQATT, CDR2 SNEGSKA, per germline (reference sequence). V was shortened by 3 bases and J by 4 bases, with 13 bases between the two germline ends. The CDR3, as DNA: TGCAGTGCTAGGACTAGTGCGGTGTACGAGCAGTACTTC. Amino acids: CSARTSAVYEQYF.

The sample holds many counts of this clonotype. This chain connects TRBV29-1 to TRBJ2-3, with D perhaps being TRBD1 or TRBD2 (6 bases each). Deletions cut 8 bases from V and 4 bases from J, with 10 bases between. Per germline, CDR1 SQVTM and CDR2 ANQGSEA. This CDR3 is built from 11 residues. CDR3: CSLRGADTQYF. In nucleotides, the CDR3 is TGCAGCCTAAGGGGGGCAGATACGCAGTATTTT.

This clonotype has ten or more counts. V is TRBV6-5 and J is TRBJ2-1, with no clear D. CDR1 is MNHEY, CDR2 SVGAGI, per germline. This CDR3 has 13 amino acids. V lost 4 bases to trimming and J lost 7 bases, with 11 bases between them. The CDR3 loop is CASSSRPANEQFF. CDR3 coding DNA: TGTGCCAGCAGTTCCCGTCCCGCAAATGAGCAGTTCTTC.